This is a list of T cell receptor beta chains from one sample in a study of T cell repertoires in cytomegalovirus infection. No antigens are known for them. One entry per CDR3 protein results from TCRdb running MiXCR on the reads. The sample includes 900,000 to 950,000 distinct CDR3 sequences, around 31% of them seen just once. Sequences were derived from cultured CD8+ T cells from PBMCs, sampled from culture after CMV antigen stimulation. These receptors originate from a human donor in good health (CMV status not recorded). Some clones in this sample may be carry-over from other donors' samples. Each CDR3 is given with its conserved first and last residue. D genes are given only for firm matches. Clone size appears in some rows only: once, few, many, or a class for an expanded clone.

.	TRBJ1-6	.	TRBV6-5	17	CASSYSSYGGGHSPLHF	TGTGCCAGCAGTTACTCATCATATGGCGGGGGGCATTCACCCCTCCACTTT
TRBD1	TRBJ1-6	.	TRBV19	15	CASSMSGTGGSPLHF	TGTGCCAGTAGTATGTCGGGGACAGGGGGTTCACCCCTCCACTTT
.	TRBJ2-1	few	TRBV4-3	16	CASSQTTGYSYNEQFF	TGCGCCAGCAGCCAAACAACAGGGTACTCCTACAATGAGCAGTTCTTC
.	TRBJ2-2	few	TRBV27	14	CATWGHPNTGELFF	TGTGCCACCTGGGGGCATCCGAACACCGGGGAGCTGTTTTTT
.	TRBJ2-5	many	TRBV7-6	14	CASSLGQYQETQYF	TGTGCCAGCAGCTTAGGACAGTACCAAGAGACCCAGTACTTC
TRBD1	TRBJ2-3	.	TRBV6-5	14	CASSSTGWPDTQYF	TGTGCCAGCAGCTCGACAGGGTGGCCAGATACGCAGTATTTT
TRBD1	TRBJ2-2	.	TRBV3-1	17	CASSQDPRGLGTGELFF	TGTGCCAGCAGCCAAGATCCCAGGGGGCTAGGCACCGGGGAGCTGTTTTTT
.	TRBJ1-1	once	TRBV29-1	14	CSPLGRGVNTEAFF	TGCAGCCCGCTGGGCCGGGGGGTGAACACTGAAGCTTTCTTT
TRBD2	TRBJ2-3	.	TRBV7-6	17	CASSLGASGGAKDTQYF	TGTGCTAGCAGCTTAGGGGCTAGCGGGGGGGCCAAAGATACGCAGTATTTT
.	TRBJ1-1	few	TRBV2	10	CASGRTEAFF	TGTGCCAGTGGGAGGACTGAAGCTTTCTTT
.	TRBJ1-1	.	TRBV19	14	CASRRLTGNTEAFF	TGTGCCAGTAGGCGACTGACTGGGAACACTGAAGCTTTCTTT
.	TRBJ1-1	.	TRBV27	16	CASSLDWGGRHTEAFF	TGTGCCAGCAGTTTGGATTGGGGTGGCAGGCACACTGAAGCTTTCTTT
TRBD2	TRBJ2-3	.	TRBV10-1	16	CASSESASGGQDTQYF	TGCGCCAGCAGTGAGTCGGCTAGCGGGGGTCAGGATACGCAGTATTTT
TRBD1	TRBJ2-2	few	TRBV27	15	CASSLRGLVTGELFF	TGTGCCAGCAGTTTAAGGGGGCTCGTCACCGGGGAGCTGTTTTTT
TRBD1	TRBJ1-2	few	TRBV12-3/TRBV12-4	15	CASSVTGGLLLGYTF	TGTGCCAGCAGTGTGACAGGGGGCCTTCTTCTAGGCTACACCTTC
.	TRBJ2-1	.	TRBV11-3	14	CASSSRDQPHEQFF	TGTGCCAGCAGCTCGAGGGACCAACCTCATGAGCAGTTCTTC
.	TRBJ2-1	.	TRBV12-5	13	CASGFGPRGEQFF	TGTGCTAGTGGTTTTGGGCCCCGGGGTGAGCAGTTCTTC
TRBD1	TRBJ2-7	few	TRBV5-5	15	CASSLGQGRWYEQYF	TGTGCCAGCAGCCTGGGACAGGGTCGATGGTACGAGCAGTACTTC
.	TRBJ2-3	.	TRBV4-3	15	CASSQERDLRDTQYF	TGCGCCAGCAGCCAAGAGAGGGACCTCCGGGATACGCAGTATTTT
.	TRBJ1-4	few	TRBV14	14	CASSQGDPNEKLFF	TGTGCCAGCAGCCAGGGGGACCCTAATGAAAAACTGTTTTTT